The 25 T cell receptor beta chains given below trace back to one sample, sequenced in a study of cytomegalovirus exposure and HLA in healthy donors (dated by TCRdb to about 2017). The library relied on the immunoSEQ multiplex PCR assay. For the multiplex PCR, a mixture combining 60 forward primers for TCR Vbeta segments and 13 reverse primers for TCR Jbeta segments was used. TCRdb retrieved this table from immuneACCESS and kept in-frame rearrangements only. Not all clones are present; in checked studies, unresolved V genes account for under half, and no reason is known for the remainder. The sample has approximately 150,000 clones on record, about 80% of them singletons. The ten largest clones add up to 0.5% to 0.85% of the sample. Sample: PBMCs. These receptors all stem from a male donor in good health and CMV-seronegative.

The chain is built from TRBV7-2 and TRBJ1-1; TRBD1 agrees at 9 bases. CDR3 length: 16 amino acids. CDR1 SGHTA and CDR2 FQGNSA come from the germline V gene. V trimming: 3 bases; J trimming: 4 bases; junction bases outside the gene matches: 9. The CDR3: CASSLTPGQGSTEAFF. CDR3 in DNA: TGTGCCAGCAGCTTGACTCCTGGACAGGGGAGCACTGAAGCTTTCTTT.

CDR3 sequence reads: CASSLIGGAGETQYF. For the CDR3, the DNA is TGCGCCAGCAGCTTAATCGGGGGGGCTGGGGAGACCCAGTACTTC. The chain couples TRBV5-1 to TRBJ2-5; 8 nucleotides match TRBD2. Germline V gene sequence: CDR1 SGHRS, CDR2 YFSETQ. The junction had 8 bases not matched to a gene; V was cut back by 2 bases and J by 5 bases. This CDR3 has 15 amino acids.

The chain has TRBV19 and TRBJ1-2; tentatively, D is TRBD1 (6 bases). CDR1 is LNHDA, CDR2 SQIVND, per germline (reference sequence). The V end was cut by 5 bases, the J end by 2 bases, with 15 bases between. This CDR3 is built from 15 residues. DNA of the CDR3: TGTGCCAGTAGTCCCAAGACAGGCACGAACTATGGCTACACCTTC. Translated, it gives CASSPKTGTNYGYTF. The complete variable domain, with remaining parts taken from reference TRBV19 and TRBJ1-2, reads DGGITQSPKYLFRKEGQNVTLSCEQNLNHDAMYWYRQDPGQGLRLIYYSQIVNDFQKGDIAEGYSVSREKKESFPLTVTSAQKNPTAFYLCASSPKTGTNYGYTFGSGTRLTVV.

V is TRBV27 and J is TRBJ2-2, with 9 positions matching TRBD1. Germline lookup yields CDR1 MNHEY and CDR2 SMNVEV (reference sequence). CDR3 length: 16 amino acids. The trim removed 5 bases at V and 2 bases at J, leaving 6 bases unmatched. CDR3: CASSRPGQGNTGELFF. Here the CDR3 DNA reads TGTGCCAGCAGTCGTCCGGGACAGGGTAACACCGGGGAGCTGTTTTTT.

The chain joins TRBV7-9 to TRBJ1-4; D is undetermined. The germline CDR1 and CDR2 sequences are SEHNR and FQNEAQ (reference sequence). This CDR3 has 13 amino acids. Trimming shortened V by 5 bases and J by 8 bases, and 12 bases separated the two germline ends. CDR3 sequence: CASSPFAGEKLFF. CDR3 coding DNA: TGTGCCAGCAGCCCCTTCGCGGGGGAAAAACTGTTTTTT.

This clone was counted a single time. The gene calls are TRBV7-8 and TRBJ2-5, with D possibly matching TRBD2 (6 bases). V lost 1 base and J lost 1, with 16 bases in between. This CDR3 region has 17 residues. Germline V CDR1 and CDR2: SGHVS, FQNEAQ. The CDR3 sequence is CASSLVGLARFQETQYF. CDR3 nucleotides: TGTGCCAGCAGCTTAGTGGGGCTAGCGCGATTCCAAGAGACCCAGTACTTC.

V usage is TRBV5-5 and J usage is TRBJ2-7, with 10 positions matching TRBD1. Looked up from germline, CDR1 is SGHKS and CDR2 is YYEKEE (reference sequence). The CDR3 is 15 residues long. V dropped 3 bases and J dropped 5; count of bases not matched to a gene: 8. CDR3 loop: CASSYPGQGIDEQYF. DNA for the CDR3: TGTGCCAGCAGCTACCCGGGACAGGGGATCGACGAGCAGTACTTC. The variable domain in full, with the rest retrieved from reference TRBV5-5 and TRBJ2-7, is DAGVTQSPTHLIKTRGQQVTLRCSPISGHKSVSWYQQVLGQGPQFIFQYYEKEERGRGNFPDRFSARQFPNYSSELNVNALLLGDSALYLCASSYPGQGIDEQYFGPGTRLTVT.

There are a few counts of this clone. This chain joins TRBV2 and TRBJ2-5, with TRBD2 identical over 12 bases. CDR3 length equals 16 residues. Losses at the gene ends were 4 bases for V and 4 bases for J; bases not matched to a gene: 7. CDR1 and CDR2 from the germline V gene are SNHLY and FYNNEI. In DNA, the CDR3 is TGTGCCAGCAGTGCTACGACTAGCGGGAGATCAGAGACCCAGTACTTC. Encoded protein: CASSATTSGRSETQYF. Together with reference TRBV2 and TRBJ2-5, the CDR3 gives the full variable domain: EPEVTQTPSHQVTQMGQEVILRCVPISNHLYFYWYRQILGQKVEFLVSFYNNEISEKSEIFDDQFSVERPDGSNFTLKIRSTKLEDSAMYFCASSATTSGRSETQYFGPGTRLLVL.

The rearrangement uses TRBV18 and TRBJ2-2; TRBD1 agrees at 8 bases. CDR1 is KGHSH and CDR2 is LQKENI in the germline V gene. Trimming at V came to 3 bases and at J to 4 bases, leaving 7 bases not matched to a gene. The CDR3 runs to 16 residues. The chain's CDR3 is CASSPQDRVPTGELFF. CDR3 nucleotide sequence: TGTGCCAGCTCACCTCAGGACAGGGTCCCCACCGGGGAGCTGTTTTTT.

The genes are TRBV27 and TRBJ2-7; D unresolved. This CDR3 is built from 11 residues. Trimming removed 7 bases at V and 4 bases at J, with 8 bases between. Germline lookup yields CDR1 MNHEY and CDR2 SMNVEV (reference sequence). The CDR3 sequence: CASKTRYEQYF. The CDR3 DNA follows: TGTGCCAGCAAAACGAGGTACGAGCAGTACTTC.

The CDR3 sequence: CASSEFSEGNQPQHF. In DNA form, the CDR3 reads TGTGCCAGCAGTGAATTTTCGGAGGGCAATCAGCCCCAGCATTTT. The chain couples TRBV25-1 to TRBJ1-5; D is uncertain. CDR1 is MGHDK and CDR2 is SYGVNS in the germline V gene. With 1 base removed from V and 2 bases from J, the gap between germline ends came to 9 bases. The CDR3 is 15 residues long.

This clone occurred a few times. This sample includes further DNA sequences coding for the same CDR3. This chain uses TRBV19 with TRBJ2-2; perhaps TRBD1 as D (5 bases). Looked up from germline, CDR1 is LNHDA and CDR2 is SQIVND (reference sequence). V was shortened by 4 bases and J by 7 bases, with 13 bases between the two germline ends. The length of the CDR3 is 14 residues. The CDR3 DNA sequence: TGTGCCAGTAGTACGACCTTAAGGGGCGGGGAGCTGTTTTTT. Protein product: CASSTTLRGGELFF.

This clone has only a few counts. This chain links TRBV4-2 with TRBJ2-1; 7 nucleotides match TRBD1. The trim removed 0 bases at V and 14 bases at J, leaving 10 bases unmatched. The CDR3 sequence is 14 residues long. Germline V gives CDR1 LGHNA, CDR2 YNFKEQ. For the CDR3, the DNA is TGTGCCAGCAGCCAAGATCTTCACCCAGGGGGAAAGTTCTTC. Its protein is CASSQDLHPGGKFF.

This chain joins TRBV7-3 and TRBJ2-7; 10 nucleotides match TRBD2. Germline V CDR1 and CDR2: SGHTA, FQGTGA. Trimming took 5 bases from V and 4 from J; bases not matched to a gene: 8. The CDR3 is 15 amino acids. DNA for the CDR3: TGTGCCAGCAGCATGGCCGGGACTAGCGTTTACGAGCAGTACTTC. Translating gives CASSMAGTSVYEQYF.

The table lists this clone with a few counts. The gene calls are TRBV6-4 and TRBJ2-1; 10 bases fit TRBD2. V was clipped by 3 bases and J by 7 bases; unmatched bases: 6. The CDR3 has 15 residues. Germline assignment: CDR1 MRHNA and CDR2 SNTAGT. In DNA, the CDR3 is TGTGCCAGCAGTGAAGCTAGCGGGAGCGGTAATGAGCAGTTCTTC. Translated, it gives CASSEASGSGNEQFF.

The chain links TRBV5-1 to TRBJ1-1; 7 nucleotides line up with TRBD1. The CDR3 is 16 residues long. After removal of 0 bases from V and 0 bases from J, the junction contained 5 bases not matched to a gene. Germline V gives CDR1 SGHRS, CDR2 YFSETQ. CDR3 nucleotide sequence: TGCGCCAGCAGCTTGGCGAAGACAGGGTTGAACACTGAAGCTTTCTTT. This sequence encodes CASSLAKTGLNTEAFF.

CDR3: CASSLVSSGGPTDGKQYF. CDR3 DNA sequence: TGTGCCAGCAGCTTGGTAAGTAGCGGGGGCCCGACCGATGGAAAGCAGTACTTC. The chain is built from TRBV5-4 and TRBJ2-7; 9 positions match TRBD2. Germline trimming cut 0 bases from V and 8 bases from J; bases unmatched to any gene: 18. Germline assignment: CDR1 SGHNT and CDR2 YYREEE (reference sequence). The CDR3 spans 18 residues.

V is TRBV7-8 and J is TRBJ1-4, with a weak D call TRBD1 (5 bases). Trimming shortened V by 4 bases and J by 10 bases, and 19 bases separated the two germline ends. The CDR3 is 15 residues long. From germline, CDR1 is SGHVS and CDR2 FQNEAQ. The DNA of the CDR3 is TGTGCCAGCAGCTCCATCCGGGACCTGGGAGGAAAACTGTTTTTT. This codes for CASSSIRDLGGKLFF.

The J gene is TRBJ2-7, the V gene TRBV6-5; D is undetermined. This CDR3 is built from 13 residues. Trimming pared 5 bases from V and 2 bases from J, leaving 10 bases between. Germline V gene data show CDR1 as MNHEY and CDR2 as SVGAGI. The CDR3: CASSPQITYEQYF. The CDR3 bases are TGTGCCAGCAGTCCACAAATAACCTACGAGCAGTACTTC.

The chain uses TRBV7-8 and TRBJ1-5, with D unresolved. Germline V gene lookup returns CDR1 SGHVS and CDR2 FQNEAQ. The V end lost 3 bases, the J end lost 0 bases, and 3 bases lay between the germline ends. The CDR3 has 13 amino acids. CDR3 nucleotide sequence: TGTGCCAGCAGCTTTTATAGCAATCAGCCCCAGCATTTT. It codes for CASSFYSNQPQHF.

Remarks on this clone: Other DNA sequences in this sample translate to the same CDR3. The chain recombines TRBV5-4 with TRBJ2-1; 10 bases agree with TRBD2. Germline CDR1 is SGHNT and CDR2 is YYREEE (reference sequence). V dropped 0 bases and J dropped 5; count of bases not matched to a gene: 2. There are 15 residues in the CDR3. The CDR3 is CASSLELAGDNEQFF. The CDR3 DNA sequence: TGTGCCAGCAGCTTGGAGCTAGCGGGAGACAATGAGCAGTTCTTC.

The rearrangement joins TRBV18 to TRBJ2-7, with D possibly being TRBD2 (5 bases). Trimming shortened V by 3 bases and J by 1 base, and 16 bases separated the two germline ends. CDR3 size: 16 residues. CDR1 is KGHSH, CDR2 LQKENI, per germline. CDR3 DNA sequence: TGTGCCAGCTCACCGGGAGTCGGGTTTGGATCCTACGAGCAGTACTTC. Protein: CASSPGVGFGSYEQYF.

The V call is TRBV2, the J call TRBJ1-3; 7 nucleotides line up with TRBD1. This CDR3 spans 17 amino acids. From germline, CDR1 is SNHLY and CDR2 FYNNEI. After removal of 3 bases from V and 0 bases from J, the junction contained 8 bases not matched to a gene. CDR3 in DNA: TGTGCCAGCAGTGACCTGACAGGGACCCTCTCTGGAAACACCATATATTTT. This gives the protein CASSDLTGTLSGNTIYF. Full variable domain (outside the CDR3, taken from reference TRBV2 and TRBJ1-3): EPEVTQTPSHQVTQMGQEVILRCVPISNHLYFYWYRQILGQKVEFLVSFYNNEISEKSEIFDDQFSVERPDGSNFTLKIRSTKLEDSAMYFCASSDLTGTLSGNTIYFGEGSWLTVV.

DNA of the CDR3: TGTGCCAGCAGCGTGCTGACTAGCGGGGCAGATACGCAGTATTTT. It codes for CASSVLTSGADTQYF. This chain connects TRBV9 to TRBJ2-3; 11 bases fit TRBD2. Germline V CDR1 and CDR2: SGDLS, YYNGEE. The V gene end was trimmed by 2 bases and the J gene end by 4 bases; junction bases not matched to a gene: 3. The CDR3 consists of 15 residues.

V is TRBV27 and J is TRBJ1-6, with 7 bases identical to TRBD1. Germline CDR1 reads MNHEY; CDR2 reads SMNVEV (reference sequence). There are 15 residues in the CDR3. Losses at the gene ends were 2 bases for V and 7 bases for J; bases not matched to a gene: 5. CDR3 nucleotides: TGTGCCAGCAGTTTACCGGGACAGCAGAATTCACCCCTCCACTTT. Residues: CASSLPGQQNSPLHF.